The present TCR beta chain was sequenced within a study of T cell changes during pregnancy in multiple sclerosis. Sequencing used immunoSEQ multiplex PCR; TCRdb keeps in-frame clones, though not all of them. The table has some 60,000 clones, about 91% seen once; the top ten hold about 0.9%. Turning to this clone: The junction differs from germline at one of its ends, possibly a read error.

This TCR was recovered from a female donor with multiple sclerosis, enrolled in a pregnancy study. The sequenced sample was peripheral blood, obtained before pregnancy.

This CDR3 is CASWEGLSLRF. CDR3 DNA: TGTGCCAGCTGGGAGGGACTATCACTCCGCTTC. The chain is built from TRBV7-2 and TRBJ2-7; the match to TRBD2 covers 7 bases. This CDR3 spans 11 amino acids. Germline V gene data show CDR1 as SGHTA and CDR2 as FQGNSA.